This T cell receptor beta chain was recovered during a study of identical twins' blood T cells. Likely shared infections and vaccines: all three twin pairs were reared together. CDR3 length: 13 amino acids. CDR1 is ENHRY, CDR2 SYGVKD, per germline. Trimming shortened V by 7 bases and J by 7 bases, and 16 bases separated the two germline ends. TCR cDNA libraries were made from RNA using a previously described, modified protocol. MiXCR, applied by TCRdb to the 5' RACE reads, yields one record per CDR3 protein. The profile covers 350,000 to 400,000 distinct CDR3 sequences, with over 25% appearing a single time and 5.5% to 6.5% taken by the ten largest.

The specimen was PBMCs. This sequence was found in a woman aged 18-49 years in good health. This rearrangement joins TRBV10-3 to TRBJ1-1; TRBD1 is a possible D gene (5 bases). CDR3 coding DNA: TGTGCCATCAAATTAGCAGGGAGGAGTGAAGCTTTCTTT. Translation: CAIKLAGRSEAFF.